The 14 T cell receptor beta chains listed next were all sequenced from one sample in a study of OX40 agonist ivuxolimab in advanced cancers. Only in-frame clones appear in the TCRdb table, and some are missing; sequencing was by immunoSEQ multiplex PCR. Found here are 70,000 or so clones, about 88% of them singletons; the top ten hold approximately 8%. The specimen comprised CD4+ or CD8+ T cells sorted from blood, sampled in a trial of the OX40 agonist ivuxolimab. The origin of the receptors is an adult with an advanced solid tumor such as melanoma, head and neck, liver or kidney cancer.

The V gene is TRBV2, the J gene TRBJ2-1; either TRBD1 or TRBD2 may supply D (5 bases each). V lost 8 bases, J lost 2 bases, and 7 bases lay in between. CDR1 is SNHLY, CDR2 FYNNEI, per germline. This CDR3 has 12 amino acids. The CDR3 DNA reads as TGTGCCAGCCTGGGGGCCTACAATGAGCAGTTCTTC. Its protein product is CASLGAYNEQFF.

The chain uses TRBV6-1 and TRBJ1-1; 7 nucleotides agree with TRBD1. The V segment lost 7 bases and the J segment 6 bases; nucleotides outside the gene matches: 8. Germline CDR1 reads MNHNS; CDR2 reads SASEGT. CDR3 length: 13 amino acids. CDR3 nucleotide sequence: TGTGCCAGCAAGGGGGCAGGGAGTGCTGAAGCTTTCTTT. Amino acid sequence: CASKGAGSAEAFF.

To note about this clone: Germline and junction disagree at one end, which may indicate a read error. Other DNA sequences in the same sample also yield this CDR3. The genes are TRBV7-6 and TRBJ1-3, with TRBD1 matching 8 bases. The CDR3 sequence is 15 residues long. CDR1 and CDR2 from the germline V gene are SGHVS and FNYEAQ. As DNA, the CDR3 is TGTGCTAGCAGCCTGGCAGGGGGCGAAGGAAACACCATATATTTT. Translated: CASSLAGGEGNTIYF.

A few counts support this clone. The V gene is TRBV5-1, the J gene TRBJ2-7; 9 nucleotides line up with TRBD1. This CDR3 contains 13 residues. In germline, CDR1 is SGHRS, CDR2 YFSETQ. The V and J ends lost 4 bases and 7 bases, in that order; junction bases with no gene match: 6. Here the CDR3 reads CASSRTGAEEQYF. The CDR3 DNA reads as TGCGCCAGCAGCCGGACAGGGGCGGAAGAGCAGTACTTC.

This clone was seen a single time. This chain joins TRBV11-2 and TRBJ1-6, with D perhaps matching TRBD1 (5 bases). Germline V gives CDR1 SGHAT, CDR2 FQNNGV. The CDR3 contains 14 residues. Trimming shortened V by 0 bases and J by 10 bases, and 10 bases separated the two germline ends. CDR3 sequence (DNA): TGTGCCAGCAGCTTAGACAGGGTGAAGTCACCCCTCCACTTT. This sequence encodes CASSLDRVKSPLHF.

This chain uses TRBV6-5 with TRBJ1-2; D is ambiguous. Deletions cut 5 bases from V and 2 bases from J, with 6 bases between. This CDR3 comprises 12 residues. Germline values: CDR1 MNHEY, CDR2 SVGAGI. CDR3 region: CASSQGNYGYTF. The DNA for the CDR3 is TGTGCCAGCAGTCAAGGGAACTATGGCTACACCTTC.

This clone was seen a handful of times. V gene TRBV6-4 combines with J gene TRBJ2-4, with TRBD1 identical over 9 bases. Trimming took 6 bases from V and 8 from J; bases not matched to a gene: 5. Per the germline V gene, CDR1 is MRHNA and CDR2 is SNTAGT. This CDR3 has 13 residues. The CDR3 is CASSRDRVDIQYF. As DNA, the CDR3 is TGTGCCAGCAGCCGGGACAGGGTTGACATTCAGTACTTC.

The chain uses TRBV19 and TRBJ1-1, with 9 bases lining up with TRBD1. CDR3 length: 16 amino acids. CDR1 and CDR2 (germline): LNHDA, SQIVND (reference sequence). The V segment lost 7 bases and the J segment 1 base; nucleotides outside the gene matches: 10. CDR3: CASITFGTGKNTEAFF. The CDR3, as DNA: TGTGCCAGTATCACCTTCGGGACAGGGAAGAACACTGAAGCTTTCTTT.

V gene TRBV7-9 combines with J gene TRBJ1-1; the D is unclear. The CDR3 spans 15 residues. CDR1 is SEHNR and CDR2 is FQNEAQ in the germline V gene (reference sequence). Trimming cost V 0 bases and J 1 base, with 9 bases left between them. This CDR3 is CASSLAGRGNTEAFF. The CDR3 region has the DNA TGTGCCAGCAGCTTAGCGGGTAGAGGGAACACTGAAGCTTTCTTT.

The rearrangement links TRBV19 to TRBJ1-6; the match to TRBD1 covers 7 bases. The CDR3 length is 14 residues. J lost 5 bases, V lost 6 bases, and 4 bases had no gene match. The V gene's germline CDR1 is LNHDA and CDR2 SQIVND (reference sequence). Here the CDR3 reads CASSSGQNNSPLHF. The CDR3 DNA reads TGTGCCAGTAGCTCGGGACAGAATAATTCACCCCTCCACTTT.

V is TRBV18 and J is TRBJ2-1, with 11 nucleotides matching TRBD2. Germline V gene data show CDR1 as KGHSH and CDR2 as LQKENI. After removal of 3 bases from V and 0 bases from J, the junction contained 4 bases not matched to a gene. The CDR3 covers 17 residues. CDR3 sequence (DNA): TGTGCCAGCTCACCTCTAGCGGGGGGATTCTCCTACAATGAGCAGTTCTTC. Translation: CASSPLAGGFSYNEQFF.

The J gene is TRBJ2-5, the V gene TRBV4-3, with 8 positions matching TRBD1. V trimming: 5 bases; J trimming: 2 bases; junction bases outside the gene matches: 10. Germline assignment: CDR1 LGHNA and CDR2 YSLEER. The CDR3 is 16 residues long. The CDR3 DNA reads as TGCGCCAGCAGCACAGGACAGGGAGCCCGTCAAGAGACCCAGTACTTC. Its protein product is CASSTGQGARQETQYF.

The rearrangement joins TRBV15 to TRBJ1-5, with D possibly being TRBD1 (5 bases). V lost 0 bases to trimming and J lost 4 bases, with 16 bases between them. In germline, CDR1 is LNHNV, CDR2 YYDKDF (reference sequence). This CDR3 contains 17 residues. CDR3 sequence: CATSRESFGAPNQPQHF. The CDR3 DNA reads as TGTGCCACCAGCAGAGAAAGTTTCGGGGCCCCGAATCAGCCCCAGCATTTT.

The V and J genes are TRBV10-3 and TRBJ2-2, with TRBD2 identical over 10 bases. The CDR3 totals 16 residues. Germline CDR1 reads ENHRY; CDR2 reads SYGVKD. The trim removed 4 bases at V and 1 base at J, leaving 3 bases unmatched. The CDR3 DNA reads as TGTGCCATCAGTGTGGTAGCGGGGGGGAACACCGGGGAGCTGTTTTTT. This sequence encodes CAISVVAGGNTGELFF.